The 3 T cell receptor beta chains listed next were all sequenced from one sample in a study of T cells in Graves' hyperthyroidism and ophthalmopathy (dated by TCRdb to the late 2010s). Libraries were made using multiplex PCR. The sample was run on an Illumina HiSeq 2000. The TCR beta CDR3 regions were amplified from RNA transcripts. The TCR CDR3 was subjected to a first round of RT-PCR using the HTBI primer set and the Qiagen OneStep RT-PCR kit. TCRdb reanalyzed the raw reads on its own, using fastp at Q25 for trimming and MiXCR for clone calling, and kept in-frame beta chains. Each record represents a unique CDR3 protein, reported with the most common genes and DNA among its rows. The sample contains some 500,000 distinct CDR3 sequences, around 22% of them found a single time. Of the sample, approximately 10% falls within the top ten clones. Sequenced material: blood. These receptors were taken from a woman younger than 45 with Graves' ophthalmopathy.

There are many counts of this clonotype. The chain recombines TRBV9 with TRBJ1-2; TRBD1 aligns across 7 bases. Germline CDR1 reads SGDLS; CDR2 reads YYNGEE. Germline trimming cut 4 bases from V and 6 bases from J; bases unmatched to any gene: 9. The CDR3 covers 14 residues. CDR3 region: CASSRNQGDHGYTF. Written as DNA, the CDR3 is TGTGCCAGCAGCCGAAATCAGGGGGATCATGGCTACACCTTC.

The V call is TRBV6-1, the J call TRBJ1-1; maybe TRBD1 (5 bases). V was trimmed by 1 base and J by 7 bases, leaving 16 bases between them. The CDR3 runs 15 residues. CDR1 and CDR2 (germline): MNHNS, SASEGT. The DNA of the CDR3 is TGTGCCAGCAGTGAAGTAAGGAGGGGAGATATTGAAGCTTTCTTT. Protein: CASSEVRRGDIEAFF.

This clonotype was observed many times. A junction boundary mismatches the germline segment, possibly from a read error. This chain joins TRBV12-3 or TRBV12-4 and TRBJ2-5; 8 bases are shared with TRBD1. The CDR3 extends over 15 amino acids. CDR3 in DNA: TGTGCCGGCAGTTTAAGGACAGGGACGGCCGAGACCCAGTACTTC. Protein product: CAGSLRTGTAETQYF.